The sample holds a few counts of the clone carrying this T cell receptor (beta chain). What it binds is not known. In each sample, at least 6.5 million PBMCs were isolated. This entry belongs to a study of blood T cells in healthy people across ages. Overall study results and limits: Since the PBMCs were unsorted, naive and antigen-experienced cells could not be conclusively compared.

A second PCR of 7 to 11 cycles used a sample-barcoded 5' primer and a J-beta primer mix. Each of the samples gave a minimum of 2.5 million paired-end reads that contained CDR3. TCRdb processed the 5' RACE reads anew with MiXCR; each CDR3 protein has one entry. The data contain 580,000 or so distinct CDR3 sequences, 40% to 55% of them singletons. From germline, CDR1 is SQVTM and CDR2 ANQGSEA. This CDR3 has 13 amino acids. The receptor was isolated from a man at least 80 years old in good health. V and J are TRBV29-1 and TRBJ2-7; D possibly uses TRBD1 or TRBD2 (5 bases each). The tail of the sequence fits TRBJ2-5 better, so the J call may be wrong. The specimen was blood. CDR3 sequence: CSVEPGTSGTQYF. The CDR3 region has the DNA TGCAGCGTTGAACCAGGGACGTCAGGGACCCAGTACTTC.